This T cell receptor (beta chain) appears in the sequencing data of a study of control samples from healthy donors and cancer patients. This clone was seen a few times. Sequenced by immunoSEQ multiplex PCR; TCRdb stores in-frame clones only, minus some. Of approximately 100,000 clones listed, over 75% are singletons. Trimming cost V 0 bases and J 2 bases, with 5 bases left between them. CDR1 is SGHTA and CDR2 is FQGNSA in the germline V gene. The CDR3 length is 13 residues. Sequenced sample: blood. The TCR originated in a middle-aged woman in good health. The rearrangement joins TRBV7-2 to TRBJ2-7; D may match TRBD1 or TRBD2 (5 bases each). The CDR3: CASSLAGAYEQYF. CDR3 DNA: TGTGCCAGCAGCTTAGCGGGGGCCTACGAGCAGTACTTC.